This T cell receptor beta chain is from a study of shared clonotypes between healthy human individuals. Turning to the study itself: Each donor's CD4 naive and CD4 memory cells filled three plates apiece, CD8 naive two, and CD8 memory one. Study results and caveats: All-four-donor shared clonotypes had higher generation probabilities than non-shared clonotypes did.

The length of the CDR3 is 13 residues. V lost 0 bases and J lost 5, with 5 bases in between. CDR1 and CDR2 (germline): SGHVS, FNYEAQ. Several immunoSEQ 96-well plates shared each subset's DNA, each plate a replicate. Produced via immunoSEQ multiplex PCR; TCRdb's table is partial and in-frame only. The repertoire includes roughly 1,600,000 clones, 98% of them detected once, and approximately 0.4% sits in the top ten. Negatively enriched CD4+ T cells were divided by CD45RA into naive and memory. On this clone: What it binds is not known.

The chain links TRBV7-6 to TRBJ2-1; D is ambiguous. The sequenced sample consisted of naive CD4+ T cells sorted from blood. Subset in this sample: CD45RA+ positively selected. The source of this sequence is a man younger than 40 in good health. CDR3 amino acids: CASSLARHNEQFF. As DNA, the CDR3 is TGTGCCAGCAGCTTAGCGCGCCACAATGAGCAGTTCTTC. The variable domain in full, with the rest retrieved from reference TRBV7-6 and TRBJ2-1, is GAGVSQSPRYKVTKRGQDVALRCDPISGHVSLYWYRQALGQGPEFLTYFNYEAQQDKSGLPNDRFSAERPEGSISTLTIQRTEQRDSAMYRCASSLARHNEQFFGPGTRLTVL.